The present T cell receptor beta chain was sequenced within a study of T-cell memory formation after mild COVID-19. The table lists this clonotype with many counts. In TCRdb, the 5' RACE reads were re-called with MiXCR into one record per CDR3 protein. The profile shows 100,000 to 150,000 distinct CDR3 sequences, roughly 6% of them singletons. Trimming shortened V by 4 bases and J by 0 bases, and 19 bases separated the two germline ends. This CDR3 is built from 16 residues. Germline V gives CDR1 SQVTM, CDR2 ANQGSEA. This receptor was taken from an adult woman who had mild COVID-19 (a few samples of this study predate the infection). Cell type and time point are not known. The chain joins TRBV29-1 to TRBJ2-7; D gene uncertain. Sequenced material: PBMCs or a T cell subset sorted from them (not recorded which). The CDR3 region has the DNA TGCAGCGTTGTAATGGCGACTTCCCTAAGCTCCTACGAGCAGTACTTC. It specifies CSVVMATSLSSYEQYF.